The sequence of this TCR beta chain was determined in a study of Ad26.COV2.S vaccination and SARS-CoV-2 variants. The treatment denotes: some 20 received Ad26.COV2.S at low or high dose, single or two shots; about 5 received placebo; per-sample allocation not given. Following the first vaccine or placebo injection, samples were taken on day 63. Donor was an adult aged 18-55 years in Boston. The repertoire was sequenced with immunoSEQ multiplex PCR; TCRdb's copy has only in-frame clones and lacks some. The profile covers some 250,000 clones, with over 75% appearing a single time and about 10% taken by the ten largest. Findings and limits, study-wide: Relative to placebo recipients, vaccine recipients exhibited elevated spike-specific TCR breadth.

Germline V CDR1 and CDR2: GTSNPN, SVGIG (reference sequence). V lost 1 base and J lost 0, with 5 bases in between. CDR3 length equals 13 residues. Comments on this clone: Its specificity is not known.

Sequences were derived from peripheral blood, sampled in a trial of Ad26.COV2.S vaccine versus placebo. The receptor comes from a person aged 18-65 years who received the Ad26.COV2.S COVID-19 vaccine or a placebo. This chain joins TRBV30 and TRBJ2-3; D could derive from TRBD1 or TRBD2 (5 bases each). CDR3: CAWSGGSTDTQYF. As DNA, the CDR3 is TGTGCCTGGAGTGGGGGGAGCACAGATACGCAGTATTTT.